Listed below are T cell receptor beta chains from one sample, sequenced in a study of blood T cell repertoires in COVID-19. Produced via immunoSEQ multiplex PCR; TCRdb's table is partial and in-frame only. The sample has 100,000 to 120,000 clones; around 74% are singletons. The sample was peripheral blood. These TCRs come from a woman aged 60-75 years with acute or convalescent COVID-19. Each CDR3 is given with its conserved first and last residue. Each record gives: CDR3 DNA, CDR3 protein, D gene, V gene, J gene, clone size. A D gene is named only where the DNA matches it firmly. Where a row states a size, it is once, few, many or the class of an expanded clone; other rows omit it.

CDR3 DNA: TGTGCCAGCAGCTGGAGGAACAGGGAAAATACGCAGTATTTT
CDR3 protein: CASSWRNRENTQYF
D gene: NA
V gene: TRBV5-5
J gene: TRBJ2-3
clone size: NA

CDR3 DNA: TGTGCCAGCAGCTTAGGACAGGGGATTCGTACAGATACGCAGTATTTT
CDR3 protein: CASSLGQGIRTDTQYF
D gene: TRBD1
V gene: TRBV11-2
J gene: TRBJ2-3
clone size: NA

CDR3 DNA: TGTGCCAGCAGCTTAGTTGGGGGCGGCCTGAATTCACCCCTCCACTTT
CDR3 protein: CASSLVGGGLNSPLHF
D gene: NA
V gene: TRBV7-2
J gene: TRBJ1-6
clone size: NA

CDR3 DNA: TGTGCCAGCAGCTTCGGGGTCACAGATACGCAGTATTTT
CDR3 protein: CASSFGVTDTQYF
D gene: NA
V gene: TRBV7-8
J gene: TRBJ2-3
clone size: NA

CDR3 DNA: TGTGCCAGCAGTTTACACTGGGGGGGTTCGGCTCAGCCCCAGCATTTT
CDR3 protein: CASSLHWGGSAQPQHF
D gene: NA
V gene: TRBV7-2
J gene: TRBJ1-5
clone size: NA

CDR3 DNA: TGTGCCAGCAGCGGGACTAGCGGGGGGGCCGGGGAGCTGTTTTTT
CDR3 protein: CASSGTSGGAGELFF
D gene: TRBD2
V gene: TRBV2
J gene: TRBJ2-2
clone size: NA

CDR3 DNA: TGTGCCAGCAGCTGGGGCCTGGGCAATCAGCCCCAGCATTTT
CDR3 protein: CASSWGLGNQPQHF
D gene: NA
V gene: TRBV3-1/TRBV3-2
J gene: TRBJ1-5
clone size: once

CDR3 DNA: TGTGCCATCAGTGAAGCCGGGACAGGGTTGGGGAATTCACCCCTCCACTTT
CDR3 protein: CAISEAGTGLGNSPLHF
D gene: TRBD1
V gene: TRBV10-3
J gene: TRBJ1-6
clone size: NA

CDR3 DNA: TGTGCCAGCAGCGTGACAGGGAGTCAATATGGCTACACCTTC
CDR3 protein: CASSVTGSQYGYTF
D gene: TRBD1
V gene: TRBV5-4
J gene: TRBJ1-2
clone size: NA

CDR3 DNA: TGTGCCAGTAGTACCTCCGGGACAGGGATTGACGGGGAGCTGTTTTTT
CDR3 protein: CASSTSGTGIDGELFF
D gene: TRBD1
V gene: TRBV19
J gene: TRBJ2-2
clone size: NA

CDR3 DNA: TGTGCCAGCAGTTATGCCAGCTACAATGAGCAGTTCTTC
CDR3 protein: CASSYASYNEQFF
D gene: NA
V gene: TRBV6-5
J gene: TRBJ2-1
clone size: NA

CDR3 DNA: TGTGCCAGCAGCCCCCGGACAGGGTGTTACTTC
CDR3 protein: CASSPRTGCYF
D gene: TRBD1
V gene: TRBV11-2
J gene: TRBJ2-7
clone size: NA

CDR3 DNA: TGTGCCAGCAGGGATTCCGACAGGGGGTACGAGCAGTACTTC
CDR3 protein: CASRDSDRGYEQYF
D gene: TRBD1
V gene: TRBV2
J gene: TRBJ2-7
clone size: NA

CDR3 DNA: TGTGCCAGCAGCTTGGGTCGCGAAGAGACCCAGTACTTC
CDR3 protein: CASSLGREETQYF
D gene: NA
V gene: TRBV5-5
J gene: TRBJ2-5
clone size: NA

CDR3 DNA: TGTGCCAGCAGTCTTCTAGCTAATGAGCAGTTCTTC
CDR3 protein: CASSLLANEQFF
D gene: NA
V gene: TRBV6-6
J gene: TRBJ2-1
clone size: NA

CDR3 DNA: TGTGCCAGCAGCTCGCCACGGGGGAAAGAGACCCAGTACTTC
CDR3 protein: CASSSPRGKETQYF
D gene: NA
V gene: TRBV7-9
J gene: TRBJ2-5
clone size: NA

CDR3 DNA: TGTGCCACCAGTGATCCGGGAGGGGGGGGCTCCTACAATGAGCAGTTCTTC
CDR3 protein: CATSDPGGGGSYNEQFF
D gene: TRBD2
V gene: TRBV24-1
J gene: TRBJ2-1
clone size: NA

CDR3 DNA: TGTGCCAGCAGCCCCGGGACACACTCCTACGAGCAGTACTTC
CDR3 protein: CASSPGTHSYEQYF
D gene: NA
V gene: TRBV12-1
J gene: TRBJ2-7
clone size: NA

CDR3 DNA: TGTGCCAGCAGCCAAGATATGCGGGGCTACAATGAGCAGTTCTTC
CDR3 protein: CASSQDMRGYNEQFF
D gene: NA
V gene: TRBV4-2
J gene: TRBJ2-1
clone size: NA

CDR3 DNA: TGTGCCAGCAGCCCTGGGACACAAGAGACCCAGTACTTC
CDR3 protein: CASSPGTQETQYF
D gene: NA
V gene: TRBV28
J gene: TRBJ2-5
clone size: NA

CDR3 DNA: TGCGCCAGCAGCCAAATCGCCAGCCGGGACAGGGAGGAAGAGACCCAGTACTTC
CDR3 protein: CASSQIASRDREEETQYF
D gene: TRBD1
V gene: TRBV4-1
J gene: TRBJ2-5
clone size: few

CDR3 DNA: TGTGCCAGCAGCGTCCAGACCCGGGACAGGGGGTCACCCCTCCACTTT
CDR3 protein: CASSVQTRDRGSPLHF
D gene: TRBD1
V gene: TRBV7-8
J gene: TRBJ1-6
clone size: NA

CDR3 DNA: TGTGCCAGCAGCTTTGACAGCAGTACCGGGGAGCTGTTTTTT
CDR3 protein: CASSFDSSTGELFF
D gene: NA
V gene: TRBV7-9
J gene: TRBJ2-2
clone size: NA

CDR3 DNA: TGCAGCGTAGCGAAGGTATTGAACACTGAAGCTTTCTTT
CDR3 protein: CSVAKVLNTEAFF
D gene: NA
V gene: TRBV29-1
J gene: TRBJ1-1
clone size: few

CDR3 DNA: TGTGCCAGCTCACCGGGAACAGGCCATTCACCCCTCCACTTT
CDR3 protein: CASSPGTGHSPLHF
D gene: NA
V gene: TRBV18
J gene: TRBJ1-6
clone size: NA

CDR3 DNA: TGTGCCAGCAGCTTGGGGGGGCCGTATGGCTACACCTTC
CDR3 protein: CASSLGGPYGYTF
D gene: NA
V gene: TRBV11-2
J gene: TRBJ1-2
clone size: NA

CDR3 DNA: TGTGCCAGCAGTTTATCTATGTTCCGGGATCGGACTGAAGCTTTCTTT
CDR3 protein: CASSLSMFRDRTEAFF
D gene: NA
V gene: TRBV27
J gene: TRBJ1-1
clone size: few

CDR3 DNA: TGTGCCAGTAGTATATTTGGGGACAGACCTGTCAACTATGGCTACGCCTTC
CDR3 protein: CASSIFGDRPVNYGYAF
D gene: TRBD1
V gene: TRBV19
J gene: TRBJ1-2
clone size: NA

CDR3 DNA: TGTGCCAGCAGCAAGGGGACAGGGATGACTGAAGCTTTCTTT
CDR3 protein: CASSKGTGMTEAFF
D gene: TRBD1
V gene: TRBV5-4
J gene: TRBJ1-1
clone size: NA

CDR3 DNA: TGTGCCAGCGCAACTAACACTGAAGCTTTCTTT
CDR3 protein: CASATNTEAFF
D gene: NA
V gene: TRBV7-6
J gene: TRBJ1-1
clone size: once